This is a list of T cell receptor beta chains from one sample in a study of T cell clones after liver transplantation. Using immunoSEQ multiplex PCR, the repertoire was profiled, and TCRdb retains in-frame clones only, with some absent. The sample contains about 80,000 clones, nearly 85% of which appear only once. Here the sequenced sample was CD4+ T cells from blood, taken approximately 3.5 years after liver transplant. These TCRs come from a human patient who received a liver transplant. A subset of T cells may come from the graft donor. Each CDR3 is given with its conserved first and last residue. Fields, in order: clone size, J gene, D gene, V gene, CDR3 DNA, CDR3 protein. The D gene is left open where the match is weak. Clone sizes are given selectively: once, few, many, or a class where the clone is expanded.

few | TRBJ2-1 | . | TRBV5-1 | TGCGCCAGCAGCCATGGTTCCAATGAGCAGTTCTTC | CASSHGSNEQFF
once | TRBJ2-7 | . | TRBV11-2 | TGTGCCAGCAGCTTTAACTACGAGCAGTACTTC | CASSFNYEQYF
. | TRBJ2-3 | . | TRBV10-2 | TGCGCCAGCAGTAGGCGGAGGAACACAGATACGCAGTATTTT | CASSRRRNTDTQYF
. | TRBJ1-4 | TRBD1 | TRBV28 | TGTGCCAAGAGGACAGGGATGGCAACTAATGAAAAACTGTTTTTT | CAKRTGMATNEKLFF
. | TRBJ1-1 | TRBD1 | TRBV18 | TGTGCCAGCTCACCCCTAGATTTGGGGACAGGGAACACTGAAGCTTTCTTT | CASSPLDLGTGNTEAFF
few | TRBJ1-1 | TRBD1 | TRBV28 | TGTGCCAGCAGTCCGATGACAGGGATGAACACTGAAGCTTTCTTT | CASSPMTGMNTEAFF
. | TRBJ2-1 | TRBD2 | TRBV9 | TGTGCCAGCAGACGGGGCGACTTCCCGGGGGGCAATGAGCAGTTCTTC | CASRRGDFPGGNEQFF
once | TRBJ1-1 | . | TRBV18 | TGTGCCAGCTACACGACAGGGAACACTGAAGCTTTCTTT | CASYTTGNTEAFF
. | TRBJ2-2 | . | TRBV2 | TGTGCCAGCAGAGAGGATTCGAACACCGGGGAGCTGTTTTTT | CASREDSNTGELFF
. | TRBJ2-7 | TRBD1 | TRBV2 | TGTGCCAGCAGGGGACAGGGGGCAGGCGAGCAGTACTTC | CASRGQGAGEQYF
. | TRBJ1-2 | . | TRBV7-2 | TGTGCCAGCAGCTCCGGTCTACAGGGAAGCTACACCTTC | CASSSGLQGSYTF
. | TRBJ2-4 | TRBD1 | TRBV28 | TGTGCCAGCAGGGCCCGACAGGGTTCAATAGTTCAGTACTTC | CASRARQGSIVQYF
. | TRBJ1-5 | TRBD1 | TRBV10-1 | TGCGCCATTCCGGACAGGGGAAATCAGCCCCAGCATTTT | CAIPDRGNQPQHF
. | TRBJ2-2 | TRBD2 | TRBV28 | TGTGCCAGCAGTCCCGGGACTAGCGGGAGAGAGTACGGGGAGCTGTTTTTT | CASSPGTSGREYGELFF
. | TRBJ2-1 | . | TRBV9 | TGTGCCAGCAGCGTATATGCGGACTCCTACAATGAGCAGTTCTTC | CASSVYADSYNEQFF
. | TRBJ2-4 | . | TRBV27 | TGTGCCAGCAGTTCCGCAGACAGACTAGCCAAAAACATTCAGTACTTC | CASSSADRLAKNIQYF
. | TRBJ2-7 | TRBD2 | TRBV6-6 | TGTGCCAGCAGTTTTAGCGGGGGGGCCCACGAGCAGTACTTC | CASSFSGGAHEQYF
. | TRBJ1-1 | . | TRBV7-9 | TGTGCCAGCAGCTCTGGGACCCACACTGAAGCTTTCTTT | CASSSGTHTEAFF
. | TRBJ2-5 | TRBD1 | TRBV29-1 | TGCAGCGCCCGACAGGGCAAAGAGACCCAGTACTTC | CSARQGKETQYF
. | TRBJ2-5 | TRBD2 | TRBV11-3 | TGTGCCAGCAGTCCCGGGACTAGCGGGAAACAAGAGACCCAGTACTTC | CASSPGTSGKQETQYF
. | TRBJ2-7 | TRBD1 | TRBV2 | TGTGCCAGCAGTAAAGCCGGGACAGGGGGCCACGAGCAGTACTTC | CASSKAGTGGHEQYF
. | TRBJ1-5 | . | TRBV6-5 | TGTGCCAGCAGTTACTCGTTGGCAGAAAATCAGCCCCAGCATTTT | CASSYSLAENQPQHF
. | TRBJ1-2 | . | TRBV29-1 | TGCAGCGTAAGGGCCGGGAACATTGCCTATGGCTACACCTTC | CSVRAGNIAYGYTF
. | TRBJ2-5 | . | TRBV5-1 | TGCGCCAGCAGTGACCAGGGATGGAACCAAGAGACCCAGTACTTC | CASSDQGWNQETQYF
few | TRBJ1-1 | . | TRBV7-9 | TGTGCCAGCAGCCGGTTTGATGAAGCTTTCTTT | CASSRFDEAFF
. | TRBJ2-7 | . | TRBV6-6 | TGTGCCAGCAGTTACTCGGGTCGCGAGCAGTACTTT | CASSYSGREQYF
. | TRBJ2-3 | . | TRBV5-4 | TGTGCCAGCAGCTCCCGGGGCATGGCAGATACGCAGTATTTT | CASSSRGMADTQYF
. | TRBJ1-2 | . | TRBV11-2 | TGTGCCAGCAGCCGGGACACTAACTATGGCTACACCTTC | CASSRDTNYGYTF
few | TRBJ1-1 | . | TRBV10-3 | TGTGCCATCAGTGAGTCACTGCAGAACACTGAAGCTTTCTTT | CAISESLQNTEAFF
. | TRBJ2-3 | . | TRBV28 | TGTGCCAGCAGCCCAATGGGCCGGGGGAGCACAGATACGCAGTATTTT | CASSPMGRGSTDTQYF
. | TRBJ2-2 | TRBD2 | TRBV19 | TGTGCCAGTACCAGCGGACTAGCGGGAGGACGAGGCACCGGGGAGCTGTTTTTT | CASTSGLAGGRGTGELFF
few | TRBJ2-3 | . | TRBV6-1 | TGTGCCAGCTGCAGATCTCAGGTCACAGATACGCAGTATTTT | CASCRSQVTDTQYF
few | TRBJ1-2 | . | TRBV25-1 | TGTGCCAGCAGTGAGGGTAGTGTCTATGGCTACACCTTC | CASSEGSVYGYTF
. | TRBJ2-1 | TRBD1 | TRBV5-1 | TGCGCCAGCAGCTTCGAAGGGGGCGCCTACAATGAGCAGTTCTTC | CASSFEGGAYNEQFF
. | TRBJ1-4 | TRBD1 | TRBV18 | TGTGCCAGCTCACCGACAGGGGCGGCTAATGAAAAACTGTTTTTT | CASSPTGAANEKLFF
. | TRBJ2-3 | . | TRBV18 | TGTGCCAGCTCACCAGCCCAACCGGGAGATACGCAGTATTTT | CASSPAQPGDTQYF
. | TRBJ2-7 | TRBD1 | TRBV12-5 | TGTGCTAGTGCCCTGACAGGGCCCTACGAGCAGTACTTC | CASALTGPYEQYF